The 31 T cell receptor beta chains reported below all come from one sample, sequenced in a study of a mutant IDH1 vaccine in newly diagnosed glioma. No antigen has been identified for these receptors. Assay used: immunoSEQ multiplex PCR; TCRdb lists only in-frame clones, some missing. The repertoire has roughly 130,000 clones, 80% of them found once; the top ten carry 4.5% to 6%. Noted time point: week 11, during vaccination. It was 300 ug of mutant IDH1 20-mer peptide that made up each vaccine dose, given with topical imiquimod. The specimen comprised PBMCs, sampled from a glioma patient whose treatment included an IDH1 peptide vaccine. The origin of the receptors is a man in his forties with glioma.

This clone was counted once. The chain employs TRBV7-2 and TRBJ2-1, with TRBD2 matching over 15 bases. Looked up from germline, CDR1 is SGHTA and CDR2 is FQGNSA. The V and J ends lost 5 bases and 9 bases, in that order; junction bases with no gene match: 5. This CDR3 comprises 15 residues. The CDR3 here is CASSVGLAGGSEQFF. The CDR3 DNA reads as TGTGCCAGCAGCGTGGGACTAGCGGGAGGTAGTGAGCAGTTCTTC.

CDR3 residues: CASSGQGRTTGELFF. The CDR3 bases are TGTGCCAGCAGTGGCCAGGGGCGGACCACCGGGGAGCTGTTTTTT. The J gene is TRBJ2-2, the V gene TRBV2; TRBD1 is a possible D gene (6 bases). Trimming took off 4 bases at V and 4 bases at J, with 13 bases between the two ends. This CDR3 is built from 15 residues. Germline CDR1 and CDR2: SNHLY and FYNNEI.

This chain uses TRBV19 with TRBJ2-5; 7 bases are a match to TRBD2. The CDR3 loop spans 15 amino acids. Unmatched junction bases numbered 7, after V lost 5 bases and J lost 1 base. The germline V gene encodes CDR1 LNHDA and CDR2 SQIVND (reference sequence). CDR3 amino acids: CASSSPGTTQETQYF. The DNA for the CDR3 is TGTGCCAGTAGTTCTCCCGGGACTACCCAAGAGACCCAGTACTTC.

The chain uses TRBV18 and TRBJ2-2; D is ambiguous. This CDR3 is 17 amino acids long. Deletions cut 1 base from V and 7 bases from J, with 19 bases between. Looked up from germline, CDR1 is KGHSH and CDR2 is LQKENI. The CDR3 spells CASSPQITDINGGELFF. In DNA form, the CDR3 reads TGTGCCAGCTCACCACAAATCACAGACATTAATGGCGGGGAGCTGTTTTTT.

The CDR3 here is CASSEGYGYGYEQYF. CDR3 coding DNA: TGCGCCAGCAGCGAAGGGTATGGGTACGGCTACGAGCAGTACTTC. The V call is TRBV4-3, the J call TRBJ2-7; D gene unclear. Germline V gene sequence: CDR1 LGHNA, CDR2 YSLEER. Between the trimmed V and J ends, which lost 5 bases and 3 bases, there was a span of 17 bases. CDR3 length equals 15 residues.

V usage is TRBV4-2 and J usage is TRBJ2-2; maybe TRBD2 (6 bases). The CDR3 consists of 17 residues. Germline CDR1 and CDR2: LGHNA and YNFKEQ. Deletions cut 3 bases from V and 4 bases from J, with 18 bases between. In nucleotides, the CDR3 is TGTGCCAGCAGCCATCCAGCTAGCACCGGGGGCACCGGGGAGCTGTTTTTT. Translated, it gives CASSHPASTGGTGELFF.

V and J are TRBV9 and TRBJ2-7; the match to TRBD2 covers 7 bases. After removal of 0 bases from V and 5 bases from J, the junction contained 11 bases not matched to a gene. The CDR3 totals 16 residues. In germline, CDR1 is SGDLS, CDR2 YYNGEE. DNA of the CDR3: TGTGCCAGCAGCGTAGCTCGAGCGGGAAAATTAAACGAGCAGTACTTC. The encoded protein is CASSVARAGKLNEQYF.

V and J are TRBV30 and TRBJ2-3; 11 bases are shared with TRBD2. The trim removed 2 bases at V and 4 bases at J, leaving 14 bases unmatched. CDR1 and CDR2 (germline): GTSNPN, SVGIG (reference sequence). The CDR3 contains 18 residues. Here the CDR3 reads CAWSFSRLAGGVADTQYF. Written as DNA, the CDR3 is TGTGCCTGGAGTTTCTCGAGGCTAGCGGGAGGTGTGGCAGATACGCAGTATTTT. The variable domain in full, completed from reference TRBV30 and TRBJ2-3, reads SQTIHQWPATLVQPVGSPLSLECTVEGTSNPNLYWYRQAAGRGLQLLFYSVGIGQISSEVPQNLSASRPQDRQFILSSKKLLLSDSGFYLCAWSFSRLAGGVADTQYFGPGTRLTVL.

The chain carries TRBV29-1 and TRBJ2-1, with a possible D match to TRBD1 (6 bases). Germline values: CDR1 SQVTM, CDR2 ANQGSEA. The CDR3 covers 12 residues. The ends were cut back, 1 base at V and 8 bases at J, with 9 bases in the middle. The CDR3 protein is CSVEGQAYEQFF. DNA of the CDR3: TGCAGCGTTGAAGGACAGGCTTATGAGCAGTTCTTC.

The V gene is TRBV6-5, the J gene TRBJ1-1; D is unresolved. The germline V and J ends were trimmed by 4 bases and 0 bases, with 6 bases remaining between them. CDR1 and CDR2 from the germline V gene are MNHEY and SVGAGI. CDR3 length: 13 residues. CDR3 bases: TGTGCCAGCAGTTCCGGGCTGAACACTGAAGCTTTCTTT. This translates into CASSSGLNTEAFF.

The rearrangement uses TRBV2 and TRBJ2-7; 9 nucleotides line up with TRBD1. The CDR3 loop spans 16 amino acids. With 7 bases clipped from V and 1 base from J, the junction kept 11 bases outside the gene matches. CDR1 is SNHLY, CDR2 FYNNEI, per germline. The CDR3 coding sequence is TGTGCCAGCATGCCAGGATGGGGGACAGGGTCCTACGAGCAGTACTTC. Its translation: CASMPGWGTGSYEQYF.

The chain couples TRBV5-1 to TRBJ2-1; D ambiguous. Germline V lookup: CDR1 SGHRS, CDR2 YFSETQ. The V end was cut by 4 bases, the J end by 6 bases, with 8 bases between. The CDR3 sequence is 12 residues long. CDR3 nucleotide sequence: TGCGCCAGCAGCCCCCTTGCCAATGAGCAGTTCTTC. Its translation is CASSPLANEQFF.

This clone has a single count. This CDR3 is CASSQELSAFTSTDTQYF. The DNA of the CDR3 is TGCGCCAGCAGCCAAGAGTTATCGGCTTTTACTAGCACAGATACGCAGTATTTT. V is TRBV4-1 and J is TRBJ2-3; D not resolved. The CDR3 covers 18 residues. Trimming removed 0 bases at V and 0 bases at J, with 16 bases between. Looked up from germline, CDR1 is MGHRA and CDR2 is YSYEKL.

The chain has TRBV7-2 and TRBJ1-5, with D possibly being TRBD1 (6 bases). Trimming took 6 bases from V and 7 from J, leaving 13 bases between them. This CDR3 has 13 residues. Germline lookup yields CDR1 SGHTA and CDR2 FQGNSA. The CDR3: CASRQTTGQPQHF. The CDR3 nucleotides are TGTGCCAGCAGACAAACCACAGGGCAGCCCCAGCATTTT. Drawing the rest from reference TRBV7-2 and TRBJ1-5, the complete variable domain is GAGVSQSPSNKVTEKGKDVELRCDPISGHTALYWYRQSLGQGLEFLIYFQGNSAPDKSGLPSDRFSAERTGGSVSTLTIQRTQQEDSAVYLCASRQTTGQPQHFGDGTRLSIL.

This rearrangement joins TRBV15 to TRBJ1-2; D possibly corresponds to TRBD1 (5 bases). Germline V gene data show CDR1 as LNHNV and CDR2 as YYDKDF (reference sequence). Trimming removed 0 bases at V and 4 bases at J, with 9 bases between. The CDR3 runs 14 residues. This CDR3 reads CATSRDSGGYGYTF. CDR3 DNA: TGTGCCACCAGCAGAGATAGCGGGGGCTATGGCTACACCTTC.

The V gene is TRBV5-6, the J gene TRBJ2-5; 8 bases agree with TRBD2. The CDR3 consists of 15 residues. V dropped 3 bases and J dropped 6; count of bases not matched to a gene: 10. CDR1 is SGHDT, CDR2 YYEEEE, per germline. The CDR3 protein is CASSWAGGSEKTQYF. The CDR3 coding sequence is TGTGCCAGCAGCTGGGCGGGGGGCTCAGAGAAGACCCAGTACTTC.

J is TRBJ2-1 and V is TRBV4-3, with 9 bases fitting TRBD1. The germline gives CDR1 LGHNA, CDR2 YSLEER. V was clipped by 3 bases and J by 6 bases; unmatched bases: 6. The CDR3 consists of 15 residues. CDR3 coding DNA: TGCGCCAGCAGCCATCGACAGGGGGTCATCAATGAGCAGTTCTTC. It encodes CASSHRQGVINEQFF.

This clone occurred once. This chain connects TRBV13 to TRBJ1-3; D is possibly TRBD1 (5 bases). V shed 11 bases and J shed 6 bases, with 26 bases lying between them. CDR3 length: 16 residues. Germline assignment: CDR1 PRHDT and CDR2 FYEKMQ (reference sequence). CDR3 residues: CAVGPGRSSVPNTIYF. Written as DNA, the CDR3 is TGTGCCGTGGGGCCAGGGCGTAGCTCGGTCCCAAACACCATATATTTT.

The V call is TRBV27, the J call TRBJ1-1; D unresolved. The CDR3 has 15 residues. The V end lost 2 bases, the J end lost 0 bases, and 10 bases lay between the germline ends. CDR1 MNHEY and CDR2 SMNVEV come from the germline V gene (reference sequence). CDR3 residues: CASSLRRHVNTEAFF. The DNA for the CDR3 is TGTGCCAGCAGTTTAAGGCGTCACGTGAACACTGAAGCTTTCTTT.

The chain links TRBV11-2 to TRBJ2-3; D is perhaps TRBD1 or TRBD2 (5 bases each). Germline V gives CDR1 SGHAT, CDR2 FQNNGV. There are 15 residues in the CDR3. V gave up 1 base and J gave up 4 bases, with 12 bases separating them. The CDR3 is CASSLVRGPADTQYF. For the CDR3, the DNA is TGTGCCAGCAGCTTAGTACGGGGCCCAGCAGATACGCAGTATTTT.

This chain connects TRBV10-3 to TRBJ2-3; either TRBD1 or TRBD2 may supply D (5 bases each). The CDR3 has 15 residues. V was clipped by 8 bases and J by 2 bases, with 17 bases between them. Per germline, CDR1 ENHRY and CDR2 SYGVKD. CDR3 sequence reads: CAIGGGSGNTDTQYF. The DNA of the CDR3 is TGTGCCATCGGGGGTGGGAGCGGAAACACAGATACGCAGTATTTT.

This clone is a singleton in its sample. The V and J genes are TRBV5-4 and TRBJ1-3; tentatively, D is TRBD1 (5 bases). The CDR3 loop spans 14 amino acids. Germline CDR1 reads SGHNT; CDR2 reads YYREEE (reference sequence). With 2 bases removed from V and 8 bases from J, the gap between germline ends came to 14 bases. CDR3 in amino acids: CASSLRGVLDTIYF. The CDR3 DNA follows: TGTGCCAGCAGCTTACGGGGGGTCCTAGACACCATATATTTT. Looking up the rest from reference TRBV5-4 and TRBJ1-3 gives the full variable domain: ETGVTQSPTHLIKTRGQQVTLRCSSQSGHNTVSWYQQALGQGPQFIFQYYREEENGRGNFPPRFSGLQFPNYSSELNVNALELDDSALYLCASSLRGVLDTIYFGEGSWLTVV.

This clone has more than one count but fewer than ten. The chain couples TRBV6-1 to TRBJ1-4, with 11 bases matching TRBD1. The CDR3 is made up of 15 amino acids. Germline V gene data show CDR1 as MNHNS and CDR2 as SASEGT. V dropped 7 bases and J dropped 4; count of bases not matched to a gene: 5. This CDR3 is CASKDRGLGNEKLFF. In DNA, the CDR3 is TGTGCCAGCAAGGACAGGGGGCTGGGTAATGAAAAACTGTTTTTT.

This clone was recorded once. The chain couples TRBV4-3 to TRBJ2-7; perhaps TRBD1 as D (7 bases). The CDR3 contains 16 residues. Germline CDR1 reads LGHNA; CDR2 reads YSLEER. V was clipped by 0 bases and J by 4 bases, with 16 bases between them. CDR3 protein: CASSQDSPGGRYEQYF. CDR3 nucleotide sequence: TGCGCCAGCAGCCAAGATAGTCCAGGGGGGAGGTACGAGCAGTACTTC.

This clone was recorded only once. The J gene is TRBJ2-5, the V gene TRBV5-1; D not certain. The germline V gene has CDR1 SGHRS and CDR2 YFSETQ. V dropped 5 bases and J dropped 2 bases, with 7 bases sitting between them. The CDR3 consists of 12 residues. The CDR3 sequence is CASSSSQETQYF. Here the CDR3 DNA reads TGCGCCAGCAGTTCTTCTCAAGAGACCCAGTACTTC.

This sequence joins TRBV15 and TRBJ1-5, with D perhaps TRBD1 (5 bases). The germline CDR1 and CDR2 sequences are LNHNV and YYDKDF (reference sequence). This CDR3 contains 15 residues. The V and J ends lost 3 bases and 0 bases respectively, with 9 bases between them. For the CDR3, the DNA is TGTGCCACCAGCAGGACAGATGATAGCAATCAGCCCCAGCATTTT. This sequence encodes CATSRTDDSNQPQHF. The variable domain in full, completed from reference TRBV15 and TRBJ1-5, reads DAMVIQNPRYQVTQFGKPVTLSCSQTLNHNVMYWYQQKSSQAPKLLFHYYDKDFNNEADTPDNFQSRRPNTSFCFLDIRSPGLGDTAMYLCATSRTDDSNQPQHFGDGTRLSIL.

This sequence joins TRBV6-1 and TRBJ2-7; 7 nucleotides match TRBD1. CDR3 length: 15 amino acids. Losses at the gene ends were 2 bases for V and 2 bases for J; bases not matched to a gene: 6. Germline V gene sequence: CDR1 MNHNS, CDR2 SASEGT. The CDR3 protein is CASSEYETGPYEQYF. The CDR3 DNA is TGTGCCAGCAGTGAATATGAGACAGGGCCCTACGAGCAGTACTTC.

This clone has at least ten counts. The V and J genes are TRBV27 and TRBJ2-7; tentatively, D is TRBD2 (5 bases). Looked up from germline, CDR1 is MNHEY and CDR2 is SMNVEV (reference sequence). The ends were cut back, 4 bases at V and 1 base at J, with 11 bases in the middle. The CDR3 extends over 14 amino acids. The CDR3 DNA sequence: TGTGCCAGCAGTTCCACGGGAAGATCCTACGAGCAGTACTTC. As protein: CASSSTGRSYEQYF.

CDR3 DNA: TGTGCCAGCAGCTTATTTCCAGGGGGCTTCGAGCAGTACTTC. It codes for CASSLFPGGFEQYF. The chain couples TRBV7-3 to TRBJ2-7, with 8 positions matching TRBD1. Trimming at V came to 2 bases and at J to 6 bases, leaving 6 bases not matched to a gene. Per germline, CDR1 SGHTA and CDR2 FQGTGA. The CDR3 length is 14 residues.

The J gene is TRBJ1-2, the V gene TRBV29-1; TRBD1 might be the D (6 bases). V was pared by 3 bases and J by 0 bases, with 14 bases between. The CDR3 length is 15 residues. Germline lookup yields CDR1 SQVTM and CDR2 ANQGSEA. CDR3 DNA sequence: TGCAGCGTTGAGGGACAAGAAGGATCTAACTATGGCTACACCTTC. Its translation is CSVEGQEGSNYGYTF.

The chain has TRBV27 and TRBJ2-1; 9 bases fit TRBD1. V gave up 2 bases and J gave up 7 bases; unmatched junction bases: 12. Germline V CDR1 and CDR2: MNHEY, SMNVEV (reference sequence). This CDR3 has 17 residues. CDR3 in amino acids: CASSLTGTGRGSNEQFF. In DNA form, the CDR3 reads TGTGCCAGCAGTTTAACAGGGACAGGGAGAGGGTCGAATGAGCAGTTCTTC.